Each of the 32 T cell receptor beta chains below was sequenced from the same sample in a study of beta chain features in type 1 diabetes. Isolated RNA was reverse transcribed in full, so expressed TCRB transcripts were sequenced. The method was immunoSEQ multiplex PCR; TCRdb's version includes in-frame clones alone and lacks a portion of them. The sample has 200,000 to 250,000 clones, over 9.5% seen once. The sequenced sample consisted of naive CD4+ T cells from blood. Receptors originate from a young woman in good health.

The chain joins TRBV6-4 to TRBJ2-3; 10 bases fit TRBD2. Germline values: CDR1 MRHNA, CDR2 SNTAGT. This CDR3 is built from 16 residues. V dropped 4 bases and J dropped 2; count of bases not matched to a gene: 6. The CDR3 coding sequence is TGTGCCAGCAGTGTCTCAGCGGGGGGGCTCACAGATACGCAGTATTTT. Its protein product is CASSVSAGGLTDTQYF.

The chain combines TRBV10-3 with TRBJ2-3; 12 bases agree with TRBD2. Germline lookup yields CDR1 ENHRY and CDR2 SYGVKD. V lost 4 bases, J lost 1 base, and 0 bases stayed unmatched. The CDR3 loop spans 15 amino acids. The CDR3 region is CAISGLAGGTDTQYF. CDR3 in DNA: TGTGCCATCAGTGGACTAGCGGGGGGCACAGATACGCAGTATTTT.

The V gene is TRBV6-5, the J gene TRBJ1-2; tentatively, D is TRBD1 (5 bases). Germline CDR1 is MNHEY and CDR2 is SVGAGI. V shed 2 bases and J shed 8 bases, with 12 bases lying between them. This CDR3 is built from 13 residues. CDR3 in amino acids: CASSYGQGGGYTF. The CDR3 coding sequence is TGTGCCAGCAGTTACGGCCAGGGAGGCGGCTACACCTTC.

This chain uses TRBV6-1 with TRBJ2-7; D is ambiguous. Per germline, CDR1 MNHNS and CDR2 SASEGT. The V gene lost 1 base and the J gene lost 12 bases, with 10 bases spanning the gap. The CDR3 consists of 11 residues. CDR3 sequence (DNA): TGTGCCAGCAGTGAAGTGAGGATTCGGTACTTC. This encodes CASSEVRIRYF.

CDR3 DNA: TGTGCCACCAGCAGAGATCTTCAGGGTTTTGCTGAAGCTTTCTTT. Protein: CATSRDLQGFAEAFF. This chain joins TRBV15 and TRBJ1-1; TRBD1 is a possible D gene (5 bases). CDR3 size: 15 residues. CDR1 is LNHNV, CDR2 YYDKDF, per germline (reference sequence). V was cut by 0 bases and J by 6 bases, with 14 bases left in between.

V gene TRBV2 combines with J gene TRBJ2-3; D is possibly TRBD1 (6 bases). The germline CDR1 and CDR2 sequences are SNHLY and FYNNEI. The ends were cut back, 6 bases at V and 2 bases at J, with 9 bases in the middle. The CDR3 is made up of 13 amino acids. Here the CDR3 DNA reads TGTGCCAGCAGCCGGGACAACACAGATACGCAGTATTTT. Translation: CASSRDNTDTQYF. Combining the CDR3 with reference TRBV2 and TRBJ2-3 gives the whole variable domain EPEVTQTPSHQVTQMGQEVILRCVPISNHLYFYWYRQILGQKVEFLVSFYNNEISEKSEIFDDQFSVERPDGSNFTLKIRSTKLEDSAMYFCASSRDNTDTQYFGPGTRLTVL.

This chain uses TRBV5-1 with TRBJ2-3; 7 bases map to TRBD2. This CDR3 is built from 16 residues. CDR1 and CDR2 from the germline V gene are SGHRS and YFSETQ. With 4 bases clipped from V and 1 base from J, the junction kept 9 bases outside the gene matches. CDR3 in amino acids: CASSTWTRSGTDTQYF. The CDR3 bases are TGCGCCAGCAGCACTTGGACTAGGAGCGGCACAGATACGCAGTATTTT.

This clone came up a few times. Here the CDR3 reads CASSLVAGAETQYF. The CDR3 DNA reads TGCGCCAGCAGCTTGGTCGCGGGGGCTGAGACCCAGTACTTC. The V and J genes are TRBV5-1 and TRBJ2-5, with D possibly being TRBD2 (7 bases). The CDR3 consists of 14 residues. Germline CDR1 reads SGHRS; CDR2 reads YFSETQ. Deletions cut 0 bases from V and 5 bases from J, with 11 bases between.

The chain employs TRBV30 and TRBJ1-5; 8 bases are a match to TRBD1. In germline, CDR1 is GTSNPN, CDR2 SVGIG (reference sequence). The CDR3 runs to 16 residues. Trimming took 0 bases from V and 2 from J; bases not matched to a gene: 6. This CDR3 reads CAWSVRQGYGNQPQHF. The CDR3 DNA reads TGTGCCTGGAGTGTAAGACAGGGGTACGGCAATCAGCCCCAGCATTTT.

The DNA of the CDR3 is TGTGCCAGCAGCCAAGGGAGCGGGCAGTACTTC. Its translation is CASSQGSGQYF. The chain has TRBV4-2 and TRBJ2-7; D might be TRBD2 (5 bases). The CDR3 has 11 residues. Germline CDR1 reads LGHNA; CDR2 reads YNFKEQ. V gave up 1 base and J gave up 9 bases, with 7 bases separating them.

The chain combines TRBV4-1 with TRBJ2-1, with 14 bases that match TRBD2. The CDR3 runs 21 residues. Germline CDR1 MGHRA, CDR2 YSYEKL. Trimming removed 1 base from V and 0 bases from J; junction bases left unmatched: 11. The CDR3 nucleotides are TGCGCCAGCAGCCAAGGGGGACGACTAGCGGGAGGGCCCCGCTCCTACAATGAGCAGTTCTTC. As protein: CASSQGGRLAGGPRSYNEQFF.

The chain couples TRBV19 to TRBJ2-7, with D tentatively TRBD2 (5 bases). Germline lookup yields CDR1 LNHDA and CDR2 SQIVND (reference sequence). The CDR3 runs 13 residues. Trimming removed 4 bases from V and 0 bases from J, with 7 bases in between. For the CDR3, the DNA is TGTGCCAGTAGTAACGGGGTCTCCTACGAGCAGTACTTC. This sequence encodes CASSNGVSYEQYF.

The chain links TRBV30 to TRBJ1-5; D is unresolved. Germline assignment: CDR1 GTSNPN and CDR2 SVGIG (reference sequence). CDR3 length equals 13 residues. V lost 2 bases and J 2 bases, leaving 7 bases between the germline ends. Written as DNA, the CDR3 is TGTGCCTGGAGTAGGGAGGGCAATCAGCCCCAGCATTTT. Its protein is CAWSREGNQPQHF.

The chain joins TRBV7-2 to TRBJ1-2, with 7 bases fitting TRBD1. V lost 5 bases to trimming and J lost 8 bases; unmatched junction nucleotides: 8. This CDR3 has 13 amino acids. Germline V gene lookup returns CDR1 SGHTA and CDR2 FQGNSA. CDR3 region: CASSRDRASGYTF. CDR3 coding DNA: TGTGCCAGCAGCCGAGACAGGGCTTCCGGCTACACCTTC.

This clone has more than one count but fewer than ten. The gene calls are TRBV19 and TRBJ2-3; D possibly corresponds to TRBD2 (5 bases). V shed 6 bases and J shed 1 base, with 14 bases lying between them. Germline V gene sequence: CDR1 LNHDA, CDR2 SQIVND (reference sequence). This CDR3 is built from 15 residues. CDR3 coding DNA: TGTGCCAGTAGCCGCTCCGGGGTTGGCACAGATACGCAGTATTTT. It translates to CASSRSGVGTDTQYF.

The V and J genes are TRBV5-1 and TRBJ2-7; weak D call: TRBD2 (5 bases). The CDR3 contains 14 residues. V was clipped by 4 bases and J by 2 bases, with 13 bases between them. CDR1 is SGHRS, CDR2 YFSETQ, per germline. Here the CDR3 reads CASSPAVATYEQYF. The CDR3 region has the DNA TGCGCCAGCAGCCCAGCGGTTGCAACCTACGAGCAGTACTTC.

The rearrangement links TRBV6-5 to TRBJ2-1; no clear D gene. The germline V gene encodes CDR1 MNHEY and CDR2 SVGAGI. The CDR3 has 11 residues. V was cut by 2 bases and J by 7 bases, with 3 bases left in between. Here the CDR3 DNA reads TGTGCCAGCAGTTACCTAAATGAGCAGTTCTTC. Protein sequence: CASSYLNEQFF.

This clone was observed a few times. The chain joins TRBV5-4 to TRBJ2-5; the D gene is possibly TRBD2 (6 bases). CDR3 length equals 15 residues. V lost 5 bases and J lost 5, with 19 bases in between. CDR1 and CDR2 (germline): SGHNT, YYREEE (reference sequence). The CDR3 sequence: CASRLGGAYGETQYF. CDR3 sequence (DNA): TGTGCCAGCAGACTAGGAGGGGCGTACGGTGAGACCCAGTACTTC.

A few counts support this clone. The V and J genes are TRBV5-4 and TRBJ2-2, with TRBD1 as a possible D gene (6 bases). This CDR3 has 15 residues. V lost 0 bases, J lost 1 base, and 7 bases lay in between. Germline loops: CDR1 SGHNT, CDR2 YYREEE (reference sequence). The CDR3 loop is CASSLVTGNTGELFF. Written as DNA, the CDR3 is TGTGCCAGCAGCTTGGTGACAGGGAACACCGGGGAGCTGTTTTTT.

This clone showed up just a few times. In DNA, the CDR3 is TGCGCCAGCAGCTCAAACTTACGCAATGAGCAGTTCTTC. Protein: CASSSNLRNEQFF. The V and J genes are TRBV5-1 and TRBJ2-1; no clear D gene. Between the trimmed V and J ends, which lost 3 bases and 6 bases, there was a span of 10 bases. CDR1 and CDR2 (germline): SGHRS, YFSETQ. The CDR3 is made up of 13 amino acids.

The gene calls are TRBV4-1 and TRBJ2-3, with 11 nucleotides matching TRBD2. The germline gives CDR1 MGHRA, CDR2 YSYEKL. The CDR3 length is 17 residues. J lost 4 bases, V lost 0 bases, and 6 bases had no gene match. The chain's CDR3 is CASSQDLGSGGADTQYF. The CDR3 DNA is TGCGCCAGCAGCCAAGATCTAGGTAGCGGGGGGGCAGATACGCAGTATTTT.

The chain combines TRBV5-1 with TRBJ2-6; 7 positions match TRBD2. V lost 0 bases, J lost 0 bases, and 3 bases stayed unmatched. The CDR3 length is 17 residues. The germline CDR1 and CDR2 sequences are SGHRS and YFSETQ. The CDR3 nucleotides are TGCGCCAGCAGCTTGGTGCCGGGAGGCTCTGGGGCCAACGTCCTGACTTTC. It translates to CASSLVPGGSGANVLTF.

The gene calls are TRBV28 and TRBJ2-1; D is ambiguous. CDR1 is MDHEN, CDR2 SYDVKM, per germline. V was trimmed by 6 bases and J by 4 bases, leaving 7 bases between them. This CDR3 comprises 12 residues. The CDR3 protein is CASSTLYNEQFF. CDR3 bases: TGTGCCAGCAGCACATTATACAATGAGCAGTTCTTC.

This chain links TRBV2 with TRBJ1-5, with D unclear. The CDR3 runs 13 residues. Trimming removed 4 bases at V and 4 bases at J, with 8 bases between. Germline CDR1 is SNHLY and CDR2 is FYNNEI. The CDR3 nucleotides are TGTGCCAGCAGTGCTGGGCTAAATCAGCCCCAGCATTTT. Amino acid sequence: CASSAGLNQPQHF.

This chain connects TRBV6-1 to TRBJ1-5, with 9 bases aligning to TRBD1. V lost 3 bases and J lost 7; bases outside the gene matches: 10. The CDR3 totals 16 residues. Per the germline V gene, CDR1 is MNHNS and CDR2 is SASEGT. The DNA of the CDR3 is TGTGCCAGCAGTGAGGGTCGGCGCACAGGGGGCCAGCCCCAGCATTTT. Translation gives CASSEGRRTGGQPQHF.

The rearrangement uses TRBV10-3 and TRBJ1-5; D may be TRBD1 (6 bases). Germline V gene sequence: CDR1 ENHRY, CDR2 SYGVKD. The CDR3 totals 14 residues. Trimming left V 4 bases short and J 8 bases short, with 15 bases between. CDR3 region: CAISAHISGEPQHF. The CDR3 DNA follows: TGTGCCATCAGTGCTCACATCTCAGGGGAGCCCCAGCATTTT.

This sequence joins TRBV30 and TRBJ2-2; 9 nucleotides agree with TRBD1. Germline V CDR1 and CDR2: GTSNPN, SVGIG (reference sequence). V shed 0 bases, J shed 1 base, and the junction held 6 bases outside the gene matches. The CDR3 contains 17 residues. The CDR3 here is CAWSVLGTGKNTGELFF. For the CDR3, the DNA is TGTGCCTGGAGTGTTTTGGGGACAGGGAAGAACACCGGGGAGCTGTTTTTT. The entire variable domain, with the rest obtained from reference TRBV30 and TRBJ2-2, is as follows: SQTIHQWPATLVQPVGSPLSLECTVEGTSNPNLYWYRQAAGRGLQLLFYSVGIGQISSEVPQNLSASRPQDRQFILSSKKLLLSDSGFYLCAWSVLGTGKNTGELFFGEGSRLTVL.

The rearrangement links TRBV7-2 to TRBJ2-1; a weak D match, TRBD1 (6 bases). V was pared by 1 base and J by 14 bases, with 24 bases between. The CDR3 runs 16 residues. From germline, CDR1 is SGHTA and CDR2 FQGNSA. CDR3 region: CASSLGGAGARLREFF. CDR3 DNA sequence: TGTGCCAGCAGCTTAGGAGGGGCAGGGGCCCGTTTACGGGAGTTCTTC.

This clone was counted a few times. The V call is TRBV5-1, the J call TRBJ2-5, with 8 bases aligning to TRBD1. Germline CDR1 and CDR2: SGHRS and YFSETQ. The CDR3 runs to 14 residues. V trimming: 4 bases; J trimming: 5 bases; junction bases outside the gene matches: 7. This chain's CDR3 is CASSLGQGSETQYF. CDR3 DNA sequence: TGCGCCAGCAGCCTCGGACAGGGAAGTGAGACCCAGTACTTC.

This clone was recorded a few times. This chain joins TRBV27 and TRBJ1-6; the match to TRBD1 covers 8 bases. The trim removed 7 bases at V and 8 bases at J, leaving 4 bases unmatched. The CDR3 sequence is 13 residues long. Germline lookup yields CDR1 MNHEY and CDR2 SMNVEV (reference sequence). CDR3 coding DNA: TGTGCCAGCAAAGGACAGGGAGATTCACCCCTCCACTTT. Encoded protein: CASKGQGDSPLHF.

The chain couples TRBV2 to TRBJ2-7, with 7 bases aligning to TRBD2. The germline V gene has CDR1 SNHLY and CDR2 FYNNEI. V lost 6 bases and J lost 4; bases outside the gene matches: 12. CDR3 length: 15 residues. CDR3 bases: TGTGCCAGCAGGACCTACCTGGGGGGGGGTTACGAGCAGTACTTC. Amino acid sequence: CASRTYLGGGYEQYF.

This clone occurred a few times. The V and J genes are TRBV19 and TRBJ2-3, with 9 bases that match TRBD1. V was pared by 4 bases and J by 2 bases, with 7 bases of the junction left unmatched. The CDR3 sequence is 16 residues long. Germline V gene data show CDR1 as LNHDA and CDR2 as SQIVND (reference sequence). DNA of the CDR3: TGTGCCAGTAGTACAATTACAGGGGGCCTCACAGATACGCAGTATTTT. As protein: CASSTITGGLTDTQYF.